Below are 7 T cell receptor beta chains sequenced from a single sample in a study of blood T cell repertoires in COVID-19. Method: immunoSEQ multiplex PCR; TCRdb's copy keeps in-frame clones and lacks some. The table records roughly 220,000 clones, 86% of them present only once. The sequencing input was PBMCs or T cells enriched from blood (not recorded which). The receptors here all came from a middle-aged woman with acute COVID-19.

The rearrangement links TRBV11-3 to TRBJ2-3; 10 bases agree with TRBD1. Germline lookup yields CDR1 SGHNT and CDR2 YENEEA. The J segment lost 0 bases and the V segment lost 4 bases, leaving 4 bases of the junction unmatched. This CDR3 region has 16 residues. The CDR3 sequence is CASSSRQGASTDTQYF. The CDR3 bases are TGTGCCAGCAGCTCCCGACAGGGGGCTAGCACAGATACGCAGTATTTT.

The V call is TRBV5-1, the J call TRBJ1-2, with D unclear. V gave up 5 bases and J gave up 0 bases, with 8 bases separating them. Germline V lookup: CDR1 SGHRS, CDR2 YFSETQ. CDR3 length equals 13 residues. CDR3 sequence: CASRAAANYGYTF. CDR3 nucleotides: TGCGCCAGCAGGGCGGCAGCTAACTATGGCTACACCTTC.

The V call is TRBV7-2, the J call TRBJ1-3; perhaps TRBD1 as D (5 bases). Looked up from germline, CDR1 is SGHTA and CDR2 is FQGNSA. V lost 1 base to trimming and J lost 2 bases, with 6 bases between them. The CDR3 sequence is 14 residues long. CDR3 sequence reads: CASSLGGAGNTIYF. The CDR3 bases are TGTGCCAGCAGCTTAGGGGGGGCTGGAAACACCATATATTTT.

The rearrangement links TRBV4-2 to TRBJ2-2, with D perhaps matching TRBD1 (6 bases). The CDR3 contains 16 residues. The germline V and J ends were trimmed by 1 base and 6 bases, with 15 bases remaining between them. The germline CDR1 and CDR2 sequences are LGHNA and YNFKEQ. CDR3 in amino acids: CASSQANTGKSGELFF. The CDR3 DNA reads as TGTGCCAGCAGCCAAGCGAATACAGGGAAGTCCGGGGAGCTGTTTTTT.

This chain uses TRBV5-5 with TRBJ2-5, with D possibly TRBD1 on 6 matching bases. This CDR3 is 14 amino acids long. The germline V and J ends were trimmed by 4 bases and 1 base, with 11 bases remaining between them. Germline CDR1 reads SGHKS; CDR2 reads YYEKEE (reference sequence). The CDR3 sequence is CASSPGQIQETQYF. CDR3 coding DNA: TGTGCCAGCAGCCCCGGACAGATCCAAGAGACCCAGTACTTC. Full variable domain (missing parts from reference TRBV5-5 and TRBJ2-5): DAGVTQSPTHLIKTRGQQVTLRCSPISGHKSVSWYQQVLGQGPQFIFQYYEKEERGRGNFPDRFSARQFPNYSSELNVNALLLGDSALYLCASSPGQIQETQYFGPGTRLLVL.

This chain links TRBV6-5 with TRBJ2-7, with D unresolved. CDR1 is MNHEY, CDR2 SVGAGI, per germline. V lost 7 bases and J lost 0, with 4 bases in between. The CDR3 runs to 11 residues. The CDR3 here is CASTRSYEQYF. CDR3 coding DNA: TGTGCCAGCACCCGCTCCTACGAGCAGTACTTC.

The V gene is TRBV9, the J gene TRBJ2-5, with 7 bases aligning to TRBD2. This CDR3 is 15 amino acids long. Germline CDR1 and CDR2: SGDLS and YYNGEE. V shed 2 bases and J 5 bases; nucleotides not matched to a gene: 9. CDR3 nucleotide sequence: TGTGCCAGCAGCGTGACTAGCCAGATGAGGGAGACCCAGTACTTC. Protein: CASSVTSQMRETQYF.